This TCR beta chain was sequenced for a study of T-cell memory formation after mild COVID-19. The wider study: Largely, TCR clusters stayed within a single donor.

In the case of this clonotype: What it recognizes is unknown. A junction boundary mismatches the germline segment, possibly from a read error.

Study findings and constraints: Clones contracting day 15 to 85 were balanced CD4/CD8; later expanders leaned CD4+. Largely, contracting CD4+ clones fell within CM and EM, and contracting CD8+ clones within EMRA.

TCRdb ran MiXCR on the 5' RACE reads and lists one entry per CDR3 protein. Of tens of thousands of distinct CDR3 sequences in the sample, 5% to 7% were seen once. The sequence was collected from an adult who had mild COVID-19 (a few samples of this study predate the infection). Cell type and time point are not known. Input material: PBMCs or a T cell subset sorted from them (not recorded which).

The CDR3 coding sequence is TGTGCCAGCAGTGTACAACTGAACACTGAAGCTTTATTT. Its translation: CASSVQLNTEALF. The genes are TRBV2 and TRBJ1-1, with D unclear. Per germline, CDR1 SNHLY and CDR2 FYNNEI. This CDR3 is 13 amino acids long.